One and the same sample provided the 11 T cell receptor beta chains below, sequenced in a study of blood T cell repertoires in COVID-19. Sequencing was performed with immunoSEQ multiplex PCR; in TCRdb, only in-frame clones are kept and a portion is missing. The data show about 150,000 clones, 84% seen once. Sequenced: PBMCs or T cells enriched from blood (not recorded which). These receptors originate from a man in his fifties or sixties who had recovered from COVID-19.

Many counts were recorded for this clone. The rearrangement joins TRBV2 to TRBJ1-6; D may be TRBD1 (6 bases). Trimming left V 0 bases short and J 13 bases short, with 13 bases between. The CDR3 length is 14 residues. Looked up from germline, CDR1 is SNHLY and CDR2 is FYNNEI. The CDR3 loop is CASSEAGSRGPLHF. The CDR3 DNA is TGTGCCAGCAGTGAAGCGGGGAGTAGGGGGCCCCTCCACTTT.

This clone appeared a few times. The chain links TRBV25-1 to TRBJ2-5; a weak D match, TRBD1 (6 bases). Germline loops: CDR1 MGHDK, CDR2 SYGVNS. This CDR3 is built from 14 residues. Trimming took 4 bases from V and 4 from J, leaving 13 bases between them. Here the CDR3 reads CASSVRQDLETQYF. CDR3 bases: TGTGCCAGCAGTGTAAGACAGGATCTAGAGACCCAGTACTTC.

The V gene is TRBV18, the J gene TRBJ1-2; TRBD1 might be the D (5 bases). CDR3 size: 16 residues. CDR1 is KGHSH and CDR2 is LQKENI in the germline V gene. The germline V and J ends were trimmed by 3 bases and 2 bases, with 16 bases remaining between them. The CDR3 DNA reads as TGTGCCAGCTCACCTCAAGGGAAGGGGTTGAACTATGGCTACACCTTC. Its protein product is CASSPQGKGLNYGYTF.

The chain is built from TRBV5-1 and TRBJ1-6, with D maybe TRBD1 (5 bases). Germline CDR1 and CDR2: SGHRS and YFSETQ. This CDR3 is 13 amino acids long. With 3 bases removed from V and 7 bases from J, the gap between germline ends came to 8 bases. CDR3 amino acids: CASSSRENSPLHF. Written as DNA, the CDR3 is TGCGCCAGCAGCTCCAGGGAAAATTCACCCCTCCACTTT.

This clone was detected ten times or more. The chain uses TRBV19 and TRBJ1-5; 7 bases match TRBD1. This CDR3 is 16 amino acids long. The germline V gene has CDR1 LNHDA and CDR2 SQIVND (reference sequence). After removal of 7 bases from V and 4 bases from J, the junction contained 13 bases not matched to a gene. The CDR3 bases are TGTGCCAGTACCCCCACCCGGGACAGCCGGAATCAGCCCCAGCATTTT. Translated, it gives CASTPTRDSRNQPQHF. Looking up the rest from reference TRBV19 and TRBJ1-5 gives the full variable domain: DGGITQSPKYLFRKEGQNVTLSCEQNLNHDAMYWYRQDPGQGLRLIYYSQIVNDFQKGDIAEGYSVSREKKESFPLTVTSAQKNPTAFYLCASTPTRDSRNQPQHFGDGTRLSIL.

The gene calls are TRBV7-2 and TRBJ1-6, with TRBD1 identical over 8 bases. Germline V gene data show CDR1 as SGHTA and CDR2 as FQGNSA. J gave up 10 bases and V 3 bases, and 5 bases lay outside the gene matches. This CDR3 is built from 14 residues. Written as DNA, the CDR3 is TGTGCCAGCAGCTTCACCGGGACAGGCTCACCCCTCCACTTT. It is translated as CASSFTGTGSPLHF.

In this sample, this clone turned up once. The chain joins TRBV19 to TRBJ1-2, with D unclear. Germline-derived CDR1 and CDR2 are LNHDA and SQIVND (reference sequence). V lost 4 bases, J lost 0 bases, and 6 bases lay in between. The CDR3 runs to 13 residues. The CDR3 DNA sequence: TGTGCCAGTAGTAAAGACACTAACTATGGCTACACCTTC. Amino acids: CASSKDTNYGYTF.

The V call is TRBV9, the J call TRBJ2-7, with 8 positions matching TRBD2. The CDR3 extends over 15 amino acids. After removal of 1 base from V and 6 bases from J, the junction contained 9 bases not matched to a gene. The germline gives CDR1 SGDLS, CDR2 YYNGEE. The CDR3 DNA follows: TGTGCCAGCAGCGTATCTGGGACTAGATCTCGCGAGCAGTACTTC. This encodes CASSVSGTRSREQYF.

The V and J genes are TRBV12-3 or TRBV12-4 and TRBJ2-4, with D unclear. Trimming left V 1 base short and J 4 bases short, with 5 bases between. CDR3 size: 13 residues. CDR3: CASSLGQKNIQYF. CDR3 sequence (DNA): TGTGCCAGCAGTTTAGGTCAGAAAAACATTCAGTACTTC.

V is TRBV6-5 and J is TRBJ2-7; perhaps TRBD2 as D (6 bases). CDR3 length equals 14 residues. Germline V gene lookup returns CDR1 MNHEY and CDR2 SVGAGI. The ends were cut back, 7 bases at V and 2 bases at J, with 15 bases in the middle. Here the CDR3 reads CASTPRGSTYEQYF. In nucleotides, the CDR3 is TGTGCCAGCACCCCCCGGGGGAGCACCTACGAGCAGTACTTC.

In this sample, this clone turned up once. Here the CDR3 reads CASSESPGYGYTF. The CDR3 region has the DNA TGTGCCAGCAGCGAATCACCAGGTTATGGCTACACCTTC. The chain carries TRBV12-3 or TRBV12-4 and TRBJ1-2; D unresolved. Trimming removed 6 bases at V and 5 bases at J, with 13 bases between. The CDR3 contains 13 residues.